This is a list of T cell receptor beta chains from one sample in a study of T-cell reconstitution after alpha-beta-depleted transplantation in children. TCRdb itself ran the PCR reads through MiXCR, one entry per CDR3 protein. This sample has fewer than 550,000 distinct CDR3 sequences; under 12% occur once, and the top ten carry around 2%. The specimen comprised PBMCs, sampled before TCRalphabeta/CD19-depleted stem cell transplant. Receptors originate from a child aged 2-15 years with inherited bone marrow failure, due to receive a stem cell transplant. Both conserved end residues are part of each CDR3. The D gene is left open where the match is weak. Clone sizes are given selectively: once, few, many, or a class where the clone is expanded.

few | TRBJ2-2 | . | TRBV20-1 | TGCAGTGCTAGTAAGGGGAACACCGGGGAGCTGTTTTTT | CSASKGNTGELFF
many | TRBJ1-3 | . | TRBV5-5 | TGTGCCAGCAGCTTGGCGTGGGGGTCTGGAAACACCATATATTTT | CASSLAWGSGNTIYF
many | TRBJ2-1 | . | TRBV12-3/TRBV12-4 | TGTGCCAGCAGTTTCCCCTCTGGGGGGAATAACAATGAGCAGTTCTTC | CASSFPSGGNNNEQFF
many | TRBJ2-7 | . | TRBV20-1 | TGCAGTGCTAGAGACCGGACTCGACCCTACGAGCAGTACTTC | CSARDRTRPYEQYF
many | TRBJ2-1 | TRBD1 | TRBV5-1 | TGCGCCAGCAGCTTTGTCGGACAGGGGGTAAACAATGAGCAGTTCTTC | CASSFVGQGVNNEQFF
few | TRBJ2-1 | . | TRBV18 | TGTGCCAGCTCACCACGGGAGCAGGCCTACAATGAGCAGTTCTTC | CASSPREQAYNEQFF
many | TRBJ1-2 | TRBD1 | TRBV27 | TGTGCCAGCAGTTTTGGACGACAGGGAAACTATGGCTACACCTTC | CASSFGRQGNYGYTF
few | TRBJ2-1 | TRBD2 | TRBV20-1 | TGCAGTGCCCGGAGGCTAGCGGATTACAATGAGCAGTTCTTC | CSARRLADYNEQFF
few | TRBJ2-1 | . | TRBV11-2 | TGTGCCAGCAGCTTAGTCCTAAGTCCCAGCTCCTACAATGAGCAGTTCTTC | CASSLVLSPSSYNEQFF
many | TRBJ2-1 | TRBD2 | TRBV5-1 | TGCGCCAGCAGCCGTACTAGCGGCCATGCGGATGAGCAGTTCTTC | CASSRTSGHADEQFF
few | TRBJ2-1 | . | TRBV20-1 | TGCAGTGCCCTAGGGCTCGGGGAGGCTAGGAATGAGCAGTTCTTC | CSALGLGEARNEQFF
many | TRBJ2-3 | . | TRBV7-2 | TGTGCCAGCAGCCAACAGCTAGGCCCCCCGTATTTT | CASSQQLGPPYF
. | TRBJ2-7 | TRBD1 | TRBV19 | TGTGCCAGTAGTCTTGGGACAGGGTGGGAGCAGTACTTC | CASSLGTGWEQYF
many | TRBJ2-7 | . | TRBV19 | TGTGCCAGTACCTCCGGAGGGAACGAGCAGTACTTC | CASTSGGNEQYF
many | TRBJ2-7 | TRBD2 | TRBV28 | TGTGCCAGTTCGACCAAGGGACTAGCGTACGAGCAGTACTTC | CASSTKGLAYEQYF
. | TRBJ2-3 | TRBD1 | TRBV2 | TGTGCCAGCAGAGTGGGACAGGGGAGCACAGATACGCAGTATTTT | CASRVGQGSTDTQYF
many | TRBJ2-7 | . | TRBV27 | TGTGCCAGCAGTTTGGGTCCAGGTTCAAGCTCCTACGAGCAGTACTTC | CASSLGPGSSSYEQYF
many | TRBJ2-7 | TRBD2 | TRBV6-2/TRBV6-3 | TGTGCCAGCAAAAGAGGGAGGGGTATGTCATTCGACGAGCAGTACTTC | CASKRGRGMSFDEQYF
many | TRBJ2-7 | TRBD1 | TRBV20-1 | TGCAGTGCTAGGACCGACAGGGCCGCCTACGAGCAGTACTTC | CSARTDRAAYEQYF
. | TRBJ2-7 | . | TRBV20-1 | TGCAGCATCACGCCTGGGGACTGGGGCTCCTACGAGCAGTACTTC | CSITPGDWGSYEQYF
many | TRBJ1-5 | . | TRBV20-1 | TGCAGTGCTAGACGACATGGCGGGGAGCCCCAGCATTTT | CSARRHGGEPQHF
many | TRBJ2-5 | . | TRBV6-5 | TGTGCCAGCAGTTACAGGGTTATGGAGACCCAGTACTTC | CASSYRVMETQYF
few | TRBJ1-1 | . | TRBV19 | TGTGCCAGTAGTCCCCTGGGGGGCTCGGGAGGCACTGAAGCTTTCTTT | CASSPLGGSGGTEAFF
many | TRBJ1-2 | TRBD1 | TRBV5-1 | TGCGCCAGCAGCTTGGGGGACAGTTCATATGGCTACACCTTC | CASSLGDSSYGYTF
. | TRBJ2-1 | . | TRBV4-2 | TGTGCCAGCAGCCAAGATAATGAGGCTCCTTACAATGAGCAGTTCTTC | CASSQDNEAPYNEQFF
many | TRBJ2-2 | . | TRBV3-1 | TGTGCCAGCAGCCCTTCTCCAGGGGGGCCCGGGGAGCTGTTTTTT | CASSPSPGGPGELFF
few | TRBJ2-7 | . | TRBV30 | TGTGCCTGGAGCGATGGGGCAGGGGACGAGCAGTACTTC | CAWSDGAGDEQYF
many | TRBJ2-2 | TRBD2 | TRBV2 | TGTGCCAGCAGACCCCAAGGACTAGCGGGAATTCTTACCGGGGAGCTGTTTTTT | CASRPQGLAGILTGELFF
many | TRBJ1-2 | TRBD1 | TRBV7-9 | TGTGCCAGCAGCCCCAGCGGAGGGGGCCGGGGCTACACCTTC | CASSPSGGGRGYTF
many | TRBJ2-3 | . | TRBV20-1 | TGCAGTGCTAGTTGGGGGAGTACAGATACGCAGTATTTT | CSASWGSTDTQYF
. | TRBJ2-7 | TRBD1 | TRBV20-1 | TGCAGTGCTAGTGGCCCTGGGACAGGGAGATACGAGCAGTACTTC | CSASGPGTGRYEQYF
many | TRBJ2-2 | TRBD1 | TRBV4-3 | TGCGCCAGCAGCCAAGATAGGACAGGGGCGAACACCGGGGAGCTGTTTTTT | CASSQDRTGANTGELFF
many | TRBJ2-1 | TRBD2 | TRBV2 | TGTGCCAGCAGTGAAGAACTAGCGGTCAATGAGCAGTTCTTC | CASSEELAVNEQFF
many | TRBJ2-7 | . | TRBV3-1 | TGTGCCAGCAGCCAACTGACCTACGAGCAGTACTTC | CASSQLTYEQYF
few | TRBJ2-5 | . | TRBV12-3/TRBV12-4 | TGTGCCAGCCGCAATCTGCTACAAGAGACCCAGTACTTC | CASRNLLQETQYF
many | TRBJ2-5 | TRBD2 | TRBV7-2 | TGTGCCAGCAGCTCGGTAGCGGGAGGGCAAGAGACCCAGTACTTC | CASSSVAGGQETQYF
many | TRBJ2-7 | . | TRBV27 | TGTGCCAGCTCGCAGGTCGGAACAGGGTGGTCCTACGAGCAGTACTTC | CASSQVGTGWSYEQYF
few | TRBJ1-1 | TRBD1 | TRBV4-2 | TGTGCCAGCAGCCGAGGACAGGGTGGGACTGAAGCTTTCTTT | CASSRGQGGTEAFF
. | TRBJ2-5 | . | TRBV5-1 | TGCGCCAGCAGCTTCGGCGCGGAAGAGACCCAGTACTTC | CASSFGAEETQYF
few | TRBJ2-1 | TRBD2 | TRBV7-2 | TGTGCCAGCAGCCGAATAGCGGGGGCGTGCAATGAGCAGTTCTTC | CASSRIAGACNEQFF
many | TRBJ2-1 | . | TRBV5-1 | TGCGCCAGCAGCTTGGCACCGGGACTCTTCTACAATGAGCAGTTCTTC | CASSLAPGLFYNEQFF